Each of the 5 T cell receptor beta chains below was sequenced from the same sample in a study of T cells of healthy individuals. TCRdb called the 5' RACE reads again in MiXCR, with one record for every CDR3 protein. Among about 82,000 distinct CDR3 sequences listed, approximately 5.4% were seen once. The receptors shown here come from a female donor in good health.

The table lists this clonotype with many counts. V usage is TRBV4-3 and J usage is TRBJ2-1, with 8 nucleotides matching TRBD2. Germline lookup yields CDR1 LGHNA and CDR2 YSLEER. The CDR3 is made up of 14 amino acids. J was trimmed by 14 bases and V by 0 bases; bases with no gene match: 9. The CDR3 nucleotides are TGCGCCAGCAGCCAAGATGGGAGAGGGACTAGGGAGTTCTTC. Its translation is CASSQDGRGTREFF.

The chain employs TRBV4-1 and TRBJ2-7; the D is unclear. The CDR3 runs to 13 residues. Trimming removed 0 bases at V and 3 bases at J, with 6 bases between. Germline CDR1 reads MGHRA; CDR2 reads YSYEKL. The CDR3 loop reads CASSQDKLYEQYF. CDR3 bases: TGCGCCAGCAGCCAAGATAAACTCTACGAGCAGTACTTC.

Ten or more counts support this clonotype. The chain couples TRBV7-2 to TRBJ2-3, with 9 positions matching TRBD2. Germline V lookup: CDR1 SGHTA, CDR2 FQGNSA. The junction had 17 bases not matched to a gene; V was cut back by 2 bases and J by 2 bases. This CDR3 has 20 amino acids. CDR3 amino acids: CASSLTWGLAKLTFTDTQYF. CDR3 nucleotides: TGTGCCAGCAGCTTAACCTGGGGACTAGCAAAACTAACGTTCACAGATACGCAGTATTTT.

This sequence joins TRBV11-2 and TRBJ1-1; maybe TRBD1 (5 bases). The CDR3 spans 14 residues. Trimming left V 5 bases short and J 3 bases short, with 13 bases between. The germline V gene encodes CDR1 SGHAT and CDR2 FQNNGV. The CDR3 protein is CASSEGPPDTEAFF. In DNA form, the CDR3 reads TGTGCCAGCAGCGAGGGACCTCCTGACACTGAAGCTTTCTTT.

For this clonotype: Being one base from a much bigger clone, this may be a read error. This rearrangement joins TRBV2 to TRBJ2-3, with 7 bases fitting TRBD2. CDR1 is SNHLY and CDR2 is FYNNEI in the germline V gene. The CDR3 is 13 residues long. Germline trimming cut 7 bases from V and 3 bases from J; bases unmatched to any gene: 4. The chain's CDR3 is CASKAGETDTQYF. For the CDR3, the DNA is TGTGCCAGCAAGGCGGGAGAGACAGATACGCAGTATTTT.